This T cell receptor (beta chain) was captured by sequencing in a study of T cell clonality in common variable immunodeficiency. Whole-study findings and limits: Shared TCRbeta clones were fewer between CVID subjects than controls. CVID subjects showed higher TCRbeta clonality than healthy controls.

Profiling relied on immunoSEQ multiplex PCR, and the TCRdb table lists in-frame clones only, not all of them. Captured here are about 32,000 clones, none seen once; the top ten comprise around 9.5%. This CDR3 has 16 residues. Trimming removed 0 bases from V and 3 bases from J; junction bases left unmatched: 7. The germline CDR1 and CDR2 sequences are LNHDA and SQIVND (reference sequence). At least ten counts were recorded for this clone. Its target is not known. With the read ending 3 residues before the CDR3 end, the germline J gene is used to fill in that end. This TCR derives from a person aged 18-70 years in good health. The specimen sequenced was peripheral blood mononuclear cells. The rearrangement uses TRBV19 and TRBJ2-7; 8 positions match TRBD1. The CDR3 protein is CASSIDPQGAIYEQYF. The CDR3 DNA, read in part, is TGTGCCAGTAGTATAGACCCCCAGGGGGCTATCTACGAG.